A single sample gave rise to the 15 T cell receptor beta chains below, sequenced in a study of blood T cell repertoires in COVID-19. Libraries were prepared by immunoSEQ multiplex PCR; TCRdb keeps only in-frame clonotypes and omits some of them. The sample records 380,000 or so clones, around 87% being singletons. The sample comprised PBMCs or T cells enriched from blood (not recorded which). The origin of the receptors is a man younger than 45 who had recovered from COVID-19.

The genes are TRBV12-3 or TRBV12-4 and TRBJ1-2; D possibly corresponds to TRBD1 (6 bases). The germline V and J ends were trimmed by 5 bases and 0 bases, with 7 bases remaining between them. The CDR3 consists of 13 residues. The CDR3 here is CASSGQPNYGYTF. The DNA of the CDR3 is TGTGCCAGCAGTGGACAGCCTAACTATGGCTACACCTTC.

The chain recombines TRBV6-1 with TRBJ1-1; TRBD1 might be the D (6 bases). The CDR3 loop spans 15 amino acids. Germline CDR1 and CDR2: MNHNS and SASEGT. The V and J ends lost 3 bases and 1 base respectively, with 12 bases between them. Here the CDR3 DNA reads TGTGCCAGCAGTGAGAGAAGGGGGGGGAACACTGAAGCTTTCTTT. Its translation is CASSERRGGNTEAFF.

This clone has a single count. The chain has TRBV18 and TRBJ1-6; 7 positions match TRBD1. Germline lookup yields CDR1 KGHSH and CDR2 LQKENI. V trimming: 4 bases; J trimming: 9 bases; junction bases outside the gene matches: 9. CDR3 size: 15 residues. This CDR3 is CASSQGQDGGSPLHF. CDR3 nucleotide sequence: TGTGCCAGCTCACAAGGACAGGACGGGGGTTCACCCCTCCACTTT. Full variable domain (outside the CDR3, taken from reference TRBV18 and TRBJ1-6): NAGVMQNPRHLVRRRGQEARLRCSPMKGHSHVYWYRQLPEEGLKFMVYLQKENIIDESGMPKERFSAEFPKEGPSILRIQQVVRGDSAAYFCASSQGQDGGSPLHFGNGTRLTVT.

V is TRBV20-1 and J is TRBJ1-1; D is unclear. CDR1 is DFQATT and CDR2 is SNEGSKA in the germline V gene (reference sequence). The CDR3 contains 12 residues. Trimming took 3 bases from V and 5 from J, leaving 10 bases between them. The DNA for the CDR3 is TGCAGTGCTAGTGGTCGGGGAACTGAAGCTTTCTTT. Translating gives CSASGRGTEAFF.

The chain is built from TRBV28 and TRBJ2-3, with TRBD1 matching 7 bases. Germline CDR1 MDHEN, CDR2 SYDVKM. CDR3 size: 19 residues. V was clipped by 5 bases and J by 1 base; unmatched bases: 18. CDR3 sequence: CASSNTGEWGTGRTDTQYF. CDR3 sequence (DNA): TGTGCCAGCAGTAATACAGGGGAATGGGGCACAGGACGCACAGATACGCAGTATTTT.

J is TRBJ2-7 and V is TRBV6-5, with 10 bases aligning to TRBD1. This CDR3 region has 15 residues. CDR1 is MNHEY and CDR2 is SVGAGI in the germline V gene. The ends lost 3 bases at V and 3 bases at J; junction bases unmatched: 5. The CDR3 DNA follows: TGTGCCAGCAGTTATCGGGACAGGGGAGGCTACGAGCAGTACTTC. Protein sequence: CASSYRDRGGYEQYF.

The rearrangement links TRBV25-1 to TRBJ1-2; tentative D call: TRBD1 (6 bases). The CDR3 has 15 residues. The germline V and J ends were trimmed by 2 bases and 4 bases, with 14 bases remaining between them. Germline V gene data show CDR1 as MGHDK and CDR2 as SYGVNS. This CDR3 reads CASSEGPEGGYGYTF. Written as DNA, the CDR3 is TGTGCCAGCAGTGAAGGTCCGGAAGGGGGCTATGGCTACACCTTC.

This chain joins TRBV19 and TRBJ1-4, with TRBD1 matching over 8 bases. Trimming removed 5 bases from V and 1 base from J; junction bases left unmatched: 15. This CDR3 contains 19 residues. Germline V gives CDR1 LNHDA, CDR2 SQIVND (reference sequence). As DNA, the CDR3 is TGTGCCAGTAGTCCTTCACGCGGGCAGGGGGCTAGAACTAATGAAAAACTGTTTTTT. Amino acids: CASSPSRGQGARTNEKLFF.

This clone was detected once. The CDR3 region has the DNA TGTGCCAGTAGTACCCAGACAGGTCCTATGTACGAGCAGTACTTC. This codes for CASSTQTGPMYEQYF. The V call is TRBV19, the J call TRBJ2-7; D might be TRBD1 (6 bases). The ends were cut back, 4 bases at V and 4 bases at J, with 17 bases in the middle. The CDR3 contains 15 residues. The V gene's germline CDR1 is LNHDA and CDR2 SQIVND (reference sequence). Supplemented by reference TRBV19 and TRBJ2-7, the full variable domain reads DGGITQSPKYLFRKEGQNVTLSCEQNLNHDAMYWYRQDPGQGLRLIYYSQIVNDFQKGDIAEGYSVSREKKESFPLTVTSAQKNPTAFYLCASSTQTGPMYEQYFGPGTRLTVT.

This chain joins TRBV5-1 and TRBJ2-7; D may be TRBD2 (5 bases). This CDR3 has 13 amino acids. Germline V gene data show CDR1 as SGHRS and CDR2 as YFSETQ. Between the trimmed V and J ends, which lost 6 bases and 2 bases, there was a span of 12 bases. The CDR3 spells CASKLSGTYEQYF. For the CDR3, the DNA is TGCGCCAGCAAACTATCGGGGACCTACGAGCAGTACTTC.

V gene TRBV5-1 combines with J gene TRBJ1-2, with 10 bases fitting TRBD1. Germline values: CDR1 SGHRS, CDR2 YFSETQ. The trim removed 1 base at V and 6 bases at J, leaving 3 bases unmatched. The CDR3 is 14 residues long. The CDR3 sequence: CASSLSGTGDGYTF. The DNA of the CDR3 is TGCGCCAGCAGCTTGAGCGGGACAGGGGATGGCTACACCTTC. The variable domain in full, with the rest retrieved from reference TRBV5-1 and TRBJ1-2, is KAGVTQTPRYLIKTRGQQVTLSCSPISGHRSVSWYQQTPGQGLQFLFEYFSETQRNKGNFPGRFSGRQFSNSRSEMNVSTLELGDSALYLCASSLSGTGDGYTFGSGTRLTVV.

The V call is TRBV12-3 or TRBV12-4, the J call TRBJ2-3; D may be TRBD2 (5 bases). Trimming took 7 bases from V and 4 from J, leaving 9 bases between them. The CDR3 runs 12 residues. Here the CDR3 DNA reads TGTGCCAGCAAAGAGGGCGCAGATACGCAGTATTTT. Its translation: CASKEGADTQYF.

The chain combines TRBV2 with TRBJ1-6; no firm D call. Trimming cost V 8 bases and J 9 bases, with 14 bases left between them. Germline assignment: CDR1 SNHLY and CDR2 FYNNEI. The CDR3 is made up of 13 amino acids. Here the CDR3 reads CASRDLTPSPLHF. As DNA, the CDR3 is TGTGCCAGCCGCGATTTGACACCTTCACCCCTCCACTTT.

J is TRBJ2-7 and V is TRBV11-2; D might be TRBD2 (6 bases). Trimming left V 3 bases short and J 4 bases short, with 13 bases between. Germline values: CDR1 SGHAT, CDR2 FQNNGV. The length of the CDR3 is 14 residues. The CDR3 reads CASSLTGTSYEQYF. In nucleotides, the CDR3 is TGTGCCAGCAGCTTGACCGGGACTTCATACGAGCAGTACTTC.

The rearrangement joins TRBV14 to TRBJ1-1, with D hard to call. The CDR3 length is 14 residues. Trimming took 5 bases from V and 2 from J, leaving 12 bases between them. The germline V gene encodes CDR1 SGHDN and CDR2 FVKESK. CDR3 region: CASSGRTTNTEAFF. Here the CDR3 DNA reads TGTGCCAGCAGCGGGAGGACGACAAACACTGAAGCTTTCTTT.